The T cell receptor beta chain described here comes from a study of blood T cell repertoires in COVID-19. On the study more broadly: Acute and convalescent COVID-19 specimens originated in the United States, Italy and Spain. Sources were T cells, B-cell-depleted T cells, or PBMCs; the material itself was cDNA or gDNA.

Repertoires were generated with immunoSEQ multiplex PCR, while TCRdb's copy carries only in-frame clones and drops some. The repertoire holds 150,000 to 200,000 clones, about 88% seen once, with about a sixth in the top ten. This clone was picked up one time. This TCR was recovered from a man aged 55 to 70 with active or convalescent COVID-19. Sequencing was performed on peripheral blood.

In nucleotides, the CDR3 is TGTGCCAGTAGTATCGGGGGAAGTCATGGCTACACCTTC. This gives the protein CASSIGGSHGYTF. The V call is TRBV19, the J call TRBJ1-2; maybe TRBD1 (5 bases). The CDR3 has 13 amino acids. Per the germline V gene, CDR1 is LNHDA and CDR2 is SQIVND (reference sequence). V lost 3 bases, J lost 6 bases, and 11 bases lay in between.